This TCR beta chain was identified in a study of T cell repertoires in cytomegalovirus infection. Background on the study: Based on public TCR beta signatures, there were indications of CMV infection and of a matching HLA type. General study points: In two of eight donors, the top clonotype was HLA-C-restricted CMV-specific. Using cumulative public TCR beta family frequency, the authors identified those who carried CMV together with the relevant HLA.

The germline gives CDR1 SGHTA, CDR2 FQGNSA. Trimming took 2 bases from V and 1 from J, leaving 9 bases between them. The CDR3 contains 14 residues. This clonotype occurred many times. The antigen remains unidentified. Via MiXCR, TCRdb re-called the reads, giving one row per CDR3 protein. The sample carries approximately 590,000 distinct CDR3 sequences, 40% recorded once. The specimen was cultured PBMCs, collected from culture after CMV antigen stimulation. This receptor was obtained from a human donor in good health (CMV status not recorded). Some clones in this sample may be carry-over from other donors' samples. The V and J genes are TRBV7-2 and TRBJ2-7; the D gene is possibly TRBD2 (5 bases). The CDR3 DNA follows: TGTGCCAGCAGCTTAAGGGCGGGTTCCTACGAGCAGTACTTC. It translates to CASSLRAGSYEQYF.